This T cell receptor (beta chain) came from a study of T cells in tuberculosis. Study-level findings and limits: Active tuberculosis patients had shorter CDR3-alpha; the beta difference was nonsignificant.

In the case of this clone: Its antigen is undetermined.

Clones were read by immunoSEQ multiplex PCR, and TCRdb kept only the in-frame ones, dropping some. This table has more than 40,000 clones, about 94% appearing once. V was pared by 5 bases and J by 1 base, with 11 bases between. There are 15 residues in the CDR3. Germline V gene lookup returns CDR1 LNHNV and CDR2 YYDKDF (reference sequence). The chain carries TRBV15 and TRBJ2-2, with D tentatively TRBD2 (6 bases). This clonotype originated in a donor between 5 and 29 years old with latent tuberculosis or without tuberculosis infection. Some clones in this sample may be carry-over from other donors' samples. Sequencing was carried out using PBMCs. CDR3 in DNA: TGTGCCACCAGCCTGGAGGGCCGGAACACCGGGGAGCTGTTTTTT. It encodes CATSLEGRNTGELFF.